This T cell receptor (beta chain) was captured in a study of blood T cell repertoires in COVID-19. Study details: COVID-19 samples from acute and convalescent phases originated in the United States, Italy and Spain. PBMCs, B-cell-depleted T cells, or T cells were the source of the cDNA or gDNA that made up the material.

Sequencing used immunoSEQ multiplex PCR; TCRdb keeps in-frame clones, though not all of them. The table shows roughly 260,000 clones, with around nine tenths occurring only once. The germline gives CDR1 SGHTA, CDR2 FQGNSA. The V gene lost 5 bases and the J gene lost 6 bases, with 13 bases spanning the gap. CDR3 size: 14 residues. This sequence joins TRBV7-2 and TRBJ2-2; D gene ambiguous. The sample comprised peripheral blood. The TCR was taken from a man aged 35 to 55 who had recovered from COVID-19. The CDR3 reads CASSERLGSGELFF. The CDR3 bases are TGTGCCAGCAGCGAACGACTGGGTTCCGGGGAGCTGTTTTTT.